The T cell receptor beta chain under discussion was sequenced for a study of PD-1 blockade in classical Hodgkin lymphoma. Study overall: Patients were dosed intravenously with nivolumab at 3 mg/kg every 2 weeks. Study-wide results and caveats: By C4D1, CD4+ diversity increased significantly, especially in complete responders. Anyone who began nivolumab under 1 year after ASCT was excluded. Newly diagnosed patients had baseline TCR diversity that was reportedly lower than that of healthy donors.

Time point in this sample: cycle 4 day 1 (C4D1), after less than 7 weeks of nivolumab. All patients experienced relapse after autologous stem cell transplantation, and brentuximab vedotin exposure was variable. It was by magnetic negative selection that CD4+ T cells were purified from thawed PBMCs. TCRdb's copy holds only in-frame clones and misses some; the assay was immunoSEQ multiplex PCR. The profile shows 30,000 to 40,000 clones, roughly 90% of them singletons. CDR3 size: 13 residues. Germline V CDR1 and CDR2: SGHTS, YDEGEE. V lost 4 bases and J 7 bases, leaving 14 bases between the germline ends. A remark on this clone: Antigen: not known.

This receptor was obtained from a human donor with classical Hodgkin lymphoma. Sample: CD4+ T cells from blood, taken before the fourth cycle of nivolumab. This chain joins TRBV5-8 and TRBJ1-1; no clear D. CDR3: CASSSGRVLEAFF. The CDR3 DNA reads as TGTGCCAGCAGCAGCGGTAGGGTACTTGAAGCTTTCTTT.